The table lists the clone carrying this T cell receptor beta chain with a few counts. Antigen specificity is unknown. This specimen comes from a study of regulatory T cells in long-lasting Graves disease. Construction of TCR beta libraries relied on iRepertoire HTBI primers and on Arm-PCR targeting CDR3 regions. TCRdb fed the multiplex PCR reads into MiXCR, producing one record per CDR3 protein. The repertoire consists of 620,000 or so distinct CDR3 sequences, with roughly 16% occurring once and the leading ten covering about 20%. The sample's time point: newly diagnosed GD, antithyroid drugs for less than 3 months. The TCR library was made from RNA extracted from PBMCs. Study results and limitations: Because few samples were included, accuracy may have been lower.

This sample also belongs to another study, concerning T cells in Graves' hyperthyroidism and ophthalmopathy. This second study says: Diagnosis of hyperthyroidism was new in patients aged 18 to 65, and its duration was under 2 months. When the TCR CDR3 underwent first-round RT-PCR, the HTBI primer set was used. Blood held most thyroid clonotypes expanded above 0.001 frequency.

Specimen: peripheral blood mononuclear cells (PBMCs), collected at new diagnosis, from a patient treated with antithyroid drugs. The sequence was collected from a woman younger than 45 with Graves disease.

The CDR3 DNA follows: TGTGCCAGTAGTCTTCCCGCCGACTACTCCTACAATGAGCAGTTCTTC. This gives the protein CASSLPADYSYNEQFF. The rearrangement uses TRBV19 and TRBJ2-1; tentative D call: TRBD2 (5 bases). Germline V gene sequence: CDR1 LNHDA, CDR2 SQIVND (reference sequence). The CDR3 spans 16 residues. The V end lost 5 bases, the J end lost 0 bases, and 14 bases lay between the germline ends.